A selection of T cell receptor beta chains follows, all from one sample in a study of patients and donors after allogeneic stem cell transplantation. TCRdb re-called the RT-PCR reads through MiXCR, storing one row per CDR3 protein. The sample contains about a million distinct CDR3 sequences, about 20% of which appear only once. Sequenced input: blood, either unsorted or a sorted T cell fraction (not recorded which). These receptors were obtained from a human donor who was either an allogeneic HSCT recipient or a stem cell or donor lymphocyte infusion donor (not recorded which). It is not recorded whose cells these are; they may come from a transplant donor. The CDR3 runs from the conserved cysteine through the conserved F or W. A D gene is named only where the DNA matches it firmly. Some rows have no size entry. The others give once, few or many, or a class for an expanded clone.

D gene: TRBD1
clone size: .
J gene: TRBJ1-4
V gene: TRBV27
CDR3 DNA: TGTGCCAGCAGTTGGGAGAAGGGACAGGGAAAAAAACTGTTTTTT
CDR3 protein: CASSWEKGQGKKLFF

D gene: .
clone size: .
J gene: TRBJ1-3
V gene: TRBV20-1
CDR3 DNA: TGCAGTGCTAGGAAGAGGACACCTTCCTCTGGAAACACCATATATTTT
CDR3 protein: CSARKRTPSSGNTIYF

D gene: .
clone size: few
J gene: TRBJ2-3
V gene: TRBV10-3
CDR3 DNA: TGTGCCATCAGTGTGTCCACTACAAGAGATACGCAGTATTTT
CDR3 protein: CAISVSTTRDTQYF

D gene: .
clone size: few
J gene: TRBJ2-1
V gene: TRBV6-1
CDR3 DNA: TGTGCCAGCAGCCCCTACGGGGGTAGCGGCTACAATGAGCAGTTCTTC
CDR3 protein: CASSPYGGSGYNEQFF

D gene: .
clone size: .
J gene: TRBJ2-7
V gene: TRBV2
CDR3 DNA: TGTGCCAGCAGTGACAGGGGTAGTAGAAGCGGCGAGCAGTACTTC
CDR3 protein: CASSDRGSRSGEQYF

D gene: TRBD2
clone size: .
J gene: TRBJ2-1
V gene: TRBV6-1
CDR3 DNA: TGTGCCAGCAGTGAAGCCCCGTTCCTAGCGGGAGTTGGTAATGAGCAGTTCTTC
CDR3 protein: CASSEAPFLAGVGNEQFF

D gene: .
clone size: few
J gene: TRBJ2-2
V gene: TRBV24-1
CDR3 DNA: TGTGCCACCAGTGATTTCGGAAAGGGGGGCACCGGGGAGCTGTTTTTT
CDR3 protein: CATSDFGKGGTGELFF

D gene: .
clone size: .
J gene: TRBJ1-1
V gene: TRBV7-9
CDR3 DNA: TGTGCCAGCAGCTTCGGCAGTAGAGGGGATGAAGCTTTCTTT
CDR3 protein: CASSFGSRGDEAFF

D gene: .
clone size: .
J gene: TRBJ2-5
V gene: TRBV3-1
CDR3 DNA: TGTGCCAGCAGCCAGCGCGGGACACAAGAGACCCAGTACTTC
CDR3 protein: CASSQRGTQETQYF

D gene: TRBD1
clone size: .
J gene: TRBJ1-1
V gene: TRBV12-3/TRBV12-4
CDR3 DNA: TGTGCCAGCAGCGTGAGCAGGGGGCGGAACACTGAAGCTTTCTTT
CDR3 protein: CASSVSRGRNTEAFF

D gene: .
clone size: few
J gene: TRBJ1-5
V gene: TRBV12-3/TRBV12-4
CDR3 DNA: TGTGCCAGCCTGAAAGGGAGTGGACAGCCCCAGCATTTT
CDR3 protein: CASLKGSGQPQHF

D gene: TRBD2
clone size: few
J gene: TRBJ2-3
V gene: TRBV5-4
CDR3 DNA: TGTGCCAGCAGCTTATTCCGAGGGGACTACCTGACAGATACGCAGTATTTT
CDR3 protein: CASSLFRGDYLTDTQYF

D gene: TRBD2
clone size: few
J gene: TRBJ2-7
V gene: TRBV5-1
CDR3 DNA: TGCGCCAGCAGCTCCCAGGGAGGGGCAATCCTCTACGAGCAGTACTTC
CDR3 protein: CASSSQGGAILYEQYF